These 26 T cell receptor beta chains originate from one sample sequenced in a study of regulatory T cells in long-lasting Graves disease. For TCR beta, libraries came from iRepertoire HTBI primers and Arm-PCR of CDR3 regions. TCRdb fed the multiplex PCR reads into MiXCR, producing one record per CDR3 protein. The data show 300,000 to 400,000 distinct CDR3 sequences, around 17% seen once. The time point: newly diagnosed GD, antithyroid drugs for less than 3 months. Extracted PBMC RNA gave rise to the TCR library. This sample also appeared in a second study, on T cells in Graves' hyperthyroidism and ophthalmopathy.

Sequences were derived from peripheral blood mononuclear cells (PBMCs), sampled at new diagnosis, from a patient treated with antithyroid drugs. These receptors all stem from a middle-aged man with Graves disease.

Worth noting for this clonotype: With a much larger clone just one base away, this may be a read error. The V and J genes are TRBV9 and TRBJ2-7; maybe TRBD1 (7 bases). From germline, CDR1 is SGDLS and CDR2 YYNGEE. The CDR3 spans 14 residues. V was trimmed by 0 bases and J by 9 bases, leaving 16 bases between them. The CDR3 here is CASSVDPGAGGQYF. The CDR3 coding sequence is TGTGCCAGCAGCGTAGATCCGGGGGCAGGGGGGCAGTACTTC.

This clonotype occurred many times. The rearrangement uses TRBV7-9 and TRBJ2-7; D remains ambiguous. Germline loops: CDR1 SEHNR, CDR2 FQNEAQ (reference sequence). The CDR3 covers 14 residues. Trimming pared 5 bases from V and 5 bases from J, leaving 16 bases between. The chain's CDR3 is CASSPQVNSHEQYF. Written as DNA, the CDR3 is TGTGCCAGCAGCCCCCAAGTGAACAGCCACGAGCAGTACTTC.

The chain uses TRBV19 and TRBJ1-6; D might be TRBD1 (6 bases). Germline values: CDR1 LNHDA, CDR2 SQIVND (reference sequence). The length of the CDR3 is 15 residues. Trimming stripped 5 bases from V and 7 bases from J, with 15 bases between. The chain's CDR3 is CASSLSGTLNSPLHF. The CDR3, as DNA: TGTGCCAGTAGTTTATCCGGGACACTGAATTCACCCCTCCACTTT.

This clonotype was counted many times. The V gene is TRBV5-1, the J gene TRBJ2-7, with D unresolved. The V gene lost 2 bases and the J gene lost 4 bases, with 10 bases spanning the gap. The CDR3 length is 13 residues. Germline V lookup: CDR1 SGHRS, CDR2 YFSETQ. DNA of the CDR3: TGCGCCAGCAGCTTTACGGTAATGTACGAGCAGTACTTC. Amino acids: CASSFTVMYEQYF.

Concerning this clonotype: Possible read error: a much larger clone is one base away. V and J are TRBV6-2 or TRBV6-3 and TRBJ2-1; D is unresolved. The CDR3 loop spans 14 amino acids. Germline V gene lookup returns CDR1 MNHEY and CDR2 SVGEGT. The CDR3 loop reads CASGYSTSYNEQFF. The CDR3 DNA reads TGTGCCAGCGGTTACTCCACCTCCTACAATGAGCAGTTCTTC.

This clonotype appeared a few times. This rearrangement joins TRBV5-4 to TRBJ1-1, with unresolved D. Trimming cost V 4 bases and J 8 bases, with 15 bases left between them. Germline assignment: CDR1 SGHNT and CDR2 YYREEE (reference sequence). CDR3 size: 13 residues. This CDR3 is CASSGIGGSEAFF. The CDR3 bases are TGTGCCAGCAGCGGGATAGGAGGCAGCGAAGCTTTCTTT.

The CDR3 nucleotides are TGTGCCAGCAGCCCTGATCCTTATCCAGATACGCAGTATTTT. It is translated as CASSPDPYPDTQYF. This chain joins TRBV12-3 or TRBV12-4 and TRBJ2-3; D unresolved. The CDR3 sequence is 14 residues long. V lost 6 bases, J lost 4 bases, and 14 bases lay in between.

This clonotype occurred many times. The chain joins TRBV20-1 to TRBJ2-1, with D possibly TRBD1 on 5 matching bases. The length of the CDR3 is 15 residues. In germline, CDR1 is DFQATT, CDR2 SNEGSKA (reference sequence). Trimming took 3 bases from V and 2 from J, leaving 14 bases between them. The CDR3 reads CSASWGLGAYNEQFF. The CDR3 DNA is TGCAGTGCTAGCTGGGGCCTAGGCGCCTACAATGAGCAGTTCTTC.

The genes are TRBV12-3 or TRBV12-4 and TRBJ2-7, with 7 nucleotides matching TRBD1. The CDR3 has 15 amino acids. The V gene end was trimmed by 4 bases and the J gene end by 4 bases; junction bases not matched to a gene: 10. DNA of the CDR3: TGTGCCAGCAGTTGGGGGACAGCCGTACTTTACGAGCAGTACTTC. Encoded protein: CASSWGTAVLYEQYF.

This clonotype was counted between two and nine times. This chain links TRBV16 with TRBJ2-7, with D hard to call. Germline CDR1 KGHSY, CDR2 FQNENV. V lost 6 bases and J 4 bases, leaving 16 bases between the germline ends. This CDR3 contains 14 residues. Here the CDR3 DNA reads TGTGCCAGCAGTACCAAATCCCCCCGTTACGAGCAGTACTTC. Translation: CASSTKSPRYEQYF.

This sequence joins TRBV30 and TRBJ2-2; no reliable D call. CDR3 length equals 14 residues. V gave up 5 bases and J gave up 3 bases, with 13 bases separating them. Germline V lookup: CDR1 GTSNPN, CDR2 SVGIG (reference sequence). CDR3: CAWALGSYTGELFF. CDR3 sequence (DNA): TGTGCCTGGGCCCTGGGGTCGTACACCGGGGAGCTGTTTTTT.

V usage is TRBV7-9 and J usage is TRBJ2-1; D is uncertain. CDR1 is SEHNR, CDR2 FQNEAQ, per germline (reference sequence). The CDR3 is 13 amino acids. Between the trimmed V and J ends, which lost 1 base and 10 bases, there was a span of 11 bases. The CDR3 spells CASSLGPSYEQFF. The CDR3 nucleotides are TGTGCCAGCAGCTTAGGACCTAGTTACGAGCAGTTCTTC.

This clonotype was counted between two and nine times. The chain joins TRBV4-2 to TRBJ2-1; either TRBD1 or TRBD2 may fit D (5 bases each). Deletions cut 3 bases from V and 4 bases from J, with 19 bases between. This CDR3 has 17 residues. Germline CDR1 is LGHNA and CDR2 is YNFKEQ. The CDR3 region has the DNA TGTGCCAGCAGCCAGGGCTTACTAGTGGGGGATTACAATGAGCAGTTCTTC. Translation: CASSQGLLVGDYNEQFF.

This chain's CDR3 is CASSLRGGAANTGELFF. The CDR3 region has the DNA TGTGCCAGCAGCTTAAGGGGGGGGGCCGCGAACACCGGGGAGCTGTTTTTT. The V call is TRBV7-2, the J call TRBJ2-2; D is possibly TRBD2 (7 bases). V lost 2 bases, J lost 0 bases, and 13 bases lay in between. CDR3 length: 17 residues. Germline CDR1 SGHTA, CDR2 FQGNSA.

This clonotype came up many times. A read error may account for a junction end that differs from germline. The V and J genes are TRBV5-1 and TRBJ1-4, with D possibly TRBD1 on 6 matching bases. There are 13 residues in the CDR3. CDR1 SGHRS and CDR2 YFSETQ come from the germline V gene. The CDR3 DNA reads TGTGCCAGCAGCTTAGGAGGGGGTGAAAAACTGTTTTTT. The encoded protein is CASSLGGGEKLFF.

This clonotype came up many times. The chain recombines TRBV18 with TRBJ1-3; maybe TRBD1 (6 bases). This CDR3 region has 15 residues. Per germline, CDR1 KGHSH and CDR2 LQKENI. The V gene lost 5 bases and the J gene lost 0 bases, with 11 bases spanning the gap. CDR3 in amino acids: CASSKGESSGNTIYF. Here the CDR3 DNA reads TGTGCCAGCTCAAAGGGGGAGAGCTCTGGAAACACCATATATTTT.

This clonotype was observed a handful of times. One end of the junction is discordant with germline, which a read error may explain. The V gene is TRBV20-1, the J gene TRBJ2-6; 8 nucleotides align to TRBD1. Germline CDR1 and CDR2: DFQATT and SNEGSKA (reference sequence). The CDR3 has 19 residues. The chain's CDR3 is CSAGDLGDRITSGANVLTF. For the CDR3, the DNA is TGCAGTGCTGGAGATCTCGGGGACAGGATAACCTCTGGGGCCAACGTCCTGACTTTC.

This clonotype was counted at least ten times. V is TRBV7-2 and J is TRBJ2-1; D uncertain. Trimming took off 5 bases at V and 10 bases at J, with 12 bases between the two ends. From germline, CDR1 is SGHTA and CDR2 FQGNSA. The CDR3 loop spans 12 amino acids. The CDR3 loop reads CASSPTLVEQFF. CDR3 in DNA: TGTGCCAGCAGCCCGACGTTGGTAGAGCAGTTCTTC.

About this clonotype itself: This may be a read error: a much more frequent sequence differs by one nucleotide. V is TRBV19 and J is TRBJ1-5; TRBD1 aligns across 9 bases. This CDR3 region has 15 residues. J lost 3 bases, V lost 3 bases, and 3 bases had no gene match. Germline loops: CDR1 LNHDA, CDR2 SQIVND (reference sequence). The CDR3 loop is CASSIGQGLNQPQHF. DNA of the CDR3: TGTGCCAGTAGTATCGGACAGGGGCTCAATCAGCCCCAGCATTTT.

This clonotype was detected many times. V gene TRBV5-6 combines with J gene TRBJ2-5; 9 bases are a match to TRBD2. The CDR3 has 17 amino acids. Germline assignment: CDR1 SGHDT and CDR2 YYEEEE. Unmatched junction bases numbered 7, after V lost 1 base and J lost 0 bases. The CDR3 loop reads CASSLRLTSGYQETQYF. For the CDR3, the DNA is TGTGCCAGCAGCTTGCGGTTAACTAGCGGGTACCAAGAGACCCAGTACTTC.

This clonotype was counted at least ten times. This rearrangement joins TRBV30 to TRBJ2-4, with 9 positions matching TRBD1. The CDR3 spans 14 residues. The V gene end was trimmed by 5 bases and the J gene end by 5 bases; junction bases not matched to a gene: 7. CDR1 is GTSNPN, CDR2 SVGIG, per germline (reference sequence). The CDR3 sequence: CAWLRDREENIQYF. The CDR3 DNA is TGTGCCTGGCTACGGGACAGGGAGGAAAACATTCAGTACTTC. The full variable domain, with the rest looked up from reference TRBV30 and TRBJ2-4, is SQTIHQWPATLVQPVGSPLSLECTVEGTSNPNLYWYRQAAGRGLQLLFYSVGIGQISSEVPQNLSASRPQDRQFILSSKKLLLSDSGFYLCAWLRDREENIQYFGAGTRLSVL.

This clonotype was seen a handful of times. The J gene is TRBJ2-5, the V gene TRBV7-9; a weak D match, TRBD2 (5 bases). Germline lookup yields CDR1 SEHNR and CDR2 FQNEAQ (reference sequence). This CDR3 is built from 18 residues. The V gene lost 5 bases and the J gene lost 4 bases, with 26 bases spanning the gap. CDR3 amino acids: CASSQPAPRKGGRETQYF. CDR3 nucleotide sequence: TGTGCCAGCAGCCAACCTGCCCCCCGCAAGGGTGGGAGAGAGACCCAGTACTTC.

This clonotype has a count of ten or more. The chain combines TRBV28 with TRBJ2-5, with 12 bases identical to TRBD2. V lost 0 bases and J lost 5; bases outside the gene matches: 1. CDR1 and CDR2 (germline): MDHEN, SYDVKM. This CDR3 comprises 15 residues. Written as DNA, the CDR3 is TGTGCCAGCAGTTTATGGCTAGCGGGGGGGGAGACCCAGTACTTC. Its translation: CASSLWLAGGETQYF.

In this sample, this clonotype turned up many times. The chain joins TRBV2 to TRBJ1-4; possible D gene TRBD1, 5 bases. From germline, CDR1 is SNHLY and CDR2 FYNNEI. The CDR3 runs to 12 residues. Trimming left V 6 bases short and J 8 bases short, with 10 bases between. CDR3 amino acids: CASSGTVEKLFF. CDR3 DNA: TGTGCCAGCAGCGGGACGGTAGAAAAACTGTTTTTT.

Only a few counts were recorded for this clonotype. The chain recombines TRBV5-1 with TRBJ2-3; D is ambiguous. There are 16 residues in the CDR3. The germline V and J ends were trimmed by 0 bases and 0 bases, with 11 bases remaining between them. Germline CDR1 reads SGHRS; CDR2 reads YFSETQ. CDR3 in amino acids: CASSLVGKDSTDTQYF. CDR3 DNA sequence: TGCGCCAGCAGCTTGGTGGGGAAGGACAGCACAGATACGCAGTATTTT.

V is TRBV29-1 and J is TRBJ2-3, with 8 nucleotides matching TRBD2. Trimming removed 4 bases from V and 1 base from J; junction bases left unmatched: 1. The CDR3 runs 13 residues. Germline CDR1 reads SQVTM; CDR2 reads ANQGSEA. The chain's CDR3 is CSVAAGGTDTQYF. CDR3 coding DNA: TGCAGCGTTGCAGCGGGGGGCACAGATACGCAGTATTTT.